These 20 T cell receptor beta chains came from one sample sequenced in a study of cytotoxic CD8 clonotypes in ibrutinib-treated CLL. The data were produced by immunoSEQ multiplex PCR, yet TCRdb's version contains in-frame clones alone and is incomplete. Counted here are about 22,000 clones, approximately 81% occurring once; the ten biggest clones make up around 7.7%. Sequenced here: PBMCs, sampled before ibrutinib treatment. These receptor sequences come from a human donor with chronic lymphocytic leukemia.

This chain joins TRBV19 and TRBJ2-1; 10 nucleotides line up with TRBD2. CDR1 LNHDA and CDR2 SQIVND come from the germline V gene (reference sequence). The CDR3 runs to 18 residues. Trimming took 0 bases from V and 7 from J; bases not matched to a gene: 12. CDR3 bases: TGTGCCAGTAGTATAGATATGCTAAGCGGGGGGGCCCCGAATGAGCAGTTCTTC. Amino acid sequence: CASSIDMLSGGAPNEQFF.

The V gene is TRBV10-1, the J gene TRBJ1-2; D perhaps matches TRBD1 (5 bases). CDR1 is WNHNN, CDR2 SYGVQD, per germline (reference sequence). The V end was cut by 0 bases, the J end by 13 bases, with 15 bases between. The length of the CDR3 is 13 residues. This chain's CDR3 is CASSESVVEGPTF. In DNA, the CDR3 is TGCGCCAGCAGTGAGTCGGTTGTGGAGGGGCCCACCTTC.

The chain employs TRBV7-2 and TRBJ1-2, with TRBD1 matching over 7 bases. CDR3 length equals 12 residues. V gave up 7 bases and J gave up 8 bases; unmatched junction bases: 7. In germline, CDR1 is SGHTA, CDR2 FQGNSA. CDR3 loop: CASTRDSRGYTF. In DNA, the CDR3 is TGTGCCAGCACCCGGGACAGCCGCGGCTACACCTTC.

This clone appeared a few times. V is TRBV5-1 and J is TRBJ1-2; 10 bases line up with TRBD1. The germline CDR1 and CDR2 sequences are SGHRS and YFSETQ. CDR3 length equals 15 residues. V shed 0 bases and J 6 bases; nucleotides not matched to a gene: 5. The CDR3 region is CASSLAGTGVDGYTF. The CDR3 DNA reads TGCGCCAGCAGCTTGGCCGGGACAGGGGTTGATGGCTACACCTTC.

This chain uses TRBV11-1 with TRBJ1-6; 7 bases are a match to TRBD1. J lost 10 bases, V lost 6 bases, and 12 bases had no gene match. The CDR3 runs 15 residues. Germline V gene lookup returns CDR1 SGHAT and CDR2 FQDESV (reference sequence). The CDR3 DNA sequence: TGTGCCAGCAGTCGACAGGGCCTAGAGGGATCACCCCTCCACTTT. This codes for CASSRQGLEGSPLHF.

The chain uses TRBV5-4 and TRBJ2-5; D uncertain. The germline CDR1 and CDR2 sequences are SGHNT and YYREEE (reference sequence). The V gene lost 4 bases and the J gene lost 5 bases, with 21 bases spanning the gap. CDR3 length equals 16 residues. CDR3 DNA sequence: TGTGCCAGCAGCCACACAATCTCCGGGCCCCTGGAGACCCAGTACTTC. This encodes CASSHTISGPLETQYF.

V usage is TRBV29-1 and J usage is TRBJ1-2; D is perhaps TRBD1 (5 bases). Trimming left V 7 bases short and J 7 bases short, with 13 bases between. Germline V gene sequence: CDR1 SQVTM, CDR2 ANQGSEA. CDR3 length: 11 amino acids. For the CDR3, the DNA is TGCAGCGCCATCGCGACAGCTGGCTACACCTTC. Amino acids: CSAIATAGYTF.

This chain uses TRBV19 with TRBJ2-7; the match to TRBD1 covers 8 bases. The trim removed 6 bases at V and 4 bases at J, leaving 11 bases unmatched. CDR3 length equals 15 residues. From germline, CDR1 is LNHDA and CDR2 SQIVND (reference sequence). The CDR3 sequence: CASSQTGDSEYEQYF. The CDR3 region has the DNA TGTGCCAGTAGCCAGACAGGGGATTCAGAGTACGAGCAGTACTTC.

This rearrangement joins TRBV6-5 to TRBJ1-1; unclear D gene. This CDR3 contains 14 residues. V lost 2 bases and J lost 0, with 7 bases in between. Germline V gene lookup returns CDR1 MNHEY and CDR2 SVGAGI. The chain's CDR3 is CASSYERLNTEAFF. In DNA form, the CDR3 reads TGTGCCAGCAGTTACGAGCGTCTGAACACTGAAGCTTTCTTT.

The chain joins TRBV19 to TRBJ1-1, with D possibly matching TRBD1 (6 bases). Trimming cost V 7 bases and J 4 bases, with 13 bases left between them. CDR1 and CDR2 from the germline V gene are LNHDA and SQIVND (reference sequence). The CDR3 runs 13 residues. The CDR3 is CASTRGSSTEAFF. CDR3 coding DNA: TGTGCCAGTACGAGGGGGTCAAGCACTGAAGCTTTCTTT.

V gene TRBV15 combines with J gene TRBJ1-4; tentatively, D is TRBD1 (5 bases). V was clipped by 3 bases and J by 6 bases, with 20 bases between them. Germline V gene sequence: CDR1 LNHNV, CDR2 YYDKDF (reference sequence). CDR3 length: 17 residues. The chain's CDR3 is CATSSLTGGTSHEKLFF. CDR3 sequence (DNA): TGTGCCACCAGCAGCCTCACGGGGGGGACCAGTCATGAAAAACTGTTTTTT.

The gene calls are TRBV11-3 and TRBJ2-3; D is unclear. V was shortened by 4 bases and J by 0 bases, with 11 bases between the two germline ends. The CDR3 length is 15 residues. Per the germline V gene, CDR1 is SGHNT and CDR2 is YENEEA. DNA of the CDR3: TGTGCCAGCAGCTCCTATTCCTCTAGCACAGATACGCAGTATTTT. As protein: CASSSYSSSTDTQYF.

This clone was counted a single time. The chain employs TRBV7-2 and TRBJ2-1, with D tentatively TRBD1 or TRBD2 (6 bases each). Germline CDR1 and CDR2: SGHTA and FQGNSA. The V end lost 5 bases, the J end lost 1 base, and 12 bases lay between the germline ends. The CDR3 runs to 15 residues. In DNA form, the CDR3 reads TGTGCCAGCAGCCCGGAGGGGGGTTCCTACAATGAGCAGTTCTTC. Its protein product is CASSPEGGSYNEQFF.

The CDR3 region is CASSFSRGSPTDTQYF. Here the CDR3 DNA reads TGTGCCAGCAGCTTTAGCCGGGGCTCCCCCACAGATACGCAGTATTTT. V and J are TRBV7-9 and TRBJ2-3; D possibly uses TRBD1 or TRBD2 (5 bases each). The V end was cut by 3 bases, the J end by 2 bases, with 15 bases between. The CDR3 is made up of 16 amino acids. Per germline, CDR1 SEHNR and CDR2 FQNEAQ (reference sequence).

This chain joins TRBV6-6 and TRBJ1-4; TRBD1 matches at 9 bases. Germline V gene lookup returns CDR1 MNHNY and CDR2 SVGAGI (reference sequence). The CDR3 runs 16 residues. The V segment lost 2 bases and the J segment 7 bases; nucleotides outside the gene matches: 8. The CDR3 DNA reads as TGTGCCAGCAGTTACCCCCCCGGGACAGGGCGTGAAAAACTGTTTTTT. This gives the protein CASSYPPGTGREKLFF.

V and J are TRBV11-2 and TRBJ2-7; D unresolved. CDR3 length equals 13 residues. Trimming took 5 bases from V and 0 from J, leaving 8 bases between them. Per germline, CDR1 SGHAT and CDR2 FQNNGV. The CDR3 reads CASSISPSYEQYF. In DNA form, the CDR3 reads TGTGCCAGCAGCATCTCCCCCTCCTACGAGCAGTACTTC.

V gene TRBV6-6 combines with J gene TRBJ1-1, with 7 bases fitting TRBD1. The length of the CDR3 is 11 residues. The germline V gene has CDR1 MNHNY and CDR2 SVGAGI (reference sequence). J was trimmed by 9 bases and V by 5 bases; bases with no gene match: 3. The CDR3 DNA follows: TGTGCCAGCAGTAAGGGACAGCAAGCTTTCTTT. This encodes CASSKGQQAFF.

This clone appeared once. The chain joins TRBV30 to TRBJ1-1, with a possible D match to TRBD1 (5 bases). The length of the CDR3 is 15 residues. Trimming removed 0 bases at V and 3 bases at J, with 14 bases between. Per the germline V gene, CDR1 is GTSNPN and CDR2 is SVGIG (reference sequence). The CDR3 region has the DNA TGTGCCTGGAGTGTACAAGGGGCCGGGCACACTGAAGCTTTCTTT. This codes for CAWSVQGAGHTEAFF. The full variable domain, with the rest looked up from reference TRBV30 and TRBJ1-1, is SQTIHQWPATLVQPVGSPLSLECTVEGTSNPNLYWYRQAAGRGLQLLFYSVGIGQISSEVPQNLSASRPQDRQFILSSKKLLLSDSGFYLCAWSVQGAGHTEAFFGQGTRLTVV.

The chain recombines TRBV30 with TRBJ1-3, with no clear D. This CDR3 contains 16 residues. In germline, CDR1 is GTSNPN, CDR2 SVGIG (reference sequence). Trimming cost V 3 bases and J 0 bases, with 15 bases left between them. The CDR3 nucleotides read TGTGCCTGGAGCCCCTTTGGGTTAAACTCTGGAAACACCATATATTTT. Residues: CAWSPFGLNSGNTIYF.

The chain combines TRBV7-6 with TRBJ2-7; D uncertain. This CDR3 region has 12 residues. Trimming left V 1 base short and J 6 bases short, with 7 bases between. CDR1 is SGHVS, CDR2 FNYEAQ, per germline. As DNA, the CDR3 is TGTGCCAGCAGCTTAGGGGGATCCGAGCAGTACTTC. It translates to CASSLGGSEQYF.